A selection of T cell receptor beta chains follows, all from one sample in a study of cytomegalovirus exposure and HLA in healthy donors. Here immunoSEQ multiplex PCR was the method, and the copy in TCRdb shows in-frame clones only, minus some. The sample has 95,000 to 100,000 clones; about 80% are singletons. Input material: PBMCs. The receptors originated from a man aged 35-49 years in good health and CMV-seronegative. The CDR3 runs from the conserved cysteine through the conserved F or W. D genes are given only for firm matches. Not every row has a clone size; where given, it reads once, few, many or a size class.

d_call | cdr3_length | clone_size | j_call | v_call | cdr3_aa | cdr3_nt
TRBD1 | 13 | once | TRBJ1-1 | TRBV7-2 | CASSLTGFPEAFF | TGTGCCAGCAGCTTGACAGGGTTCCCTGAAGCTTTCTTT
TRBD1 | 15 | . | TRBJ2-7 | TRBV7-2 | CASSLVWDRAYEQYF | TGTGCCAGCAGCTTAGTCTGGGACAGGGCTTACGAGCAGTACTTC
TRBD1 | 15 | . | TRBJ1-5 | TRBV6-1 | CASSRQGVSNQPQHF | TGTGCCAGCAGCAGACAGGGGGTGAGCAATCAGCCCCAGCATTTT
. | 13 | . | TRBJ2-1 | TRBV2 | CASRGGAYNEQFF | TGTGCCAGCAGGGGAGGCGCCTACAATGAGCAGTTCTTC
. | 10 | . | TRBJ1-2 | TRBV6-5 | CASSYPPPSF | TGTGCCAGCAGTTACCCCCCCCCTTCCTTC
TRBD1 | 14 | . | TRBJ2-2 | TRBV2 | CASRRQGAAGELFF | TGTGCCAGCAGAAGACAGGGGGCCGCCGGGGAGCTGTTTTTT
. | 13 | once | TRBJ1-2 | TRBV5-4 | CASNLGRGYGYTF | TGTGCCAGCAACCTCGGCAGGGGCTATGGCTACACCTTC
TRBD1 | 14 | . | TRBJ1-1 | TRBV9 | CASSARDSYTEAFF | TGTGCCAGCAGCGCCAGGGACAGCTACACTGAAGCTTTCTTT
TRBD1 | 16 | few | TRBJ2-1 | TRBV27 | CASSLWGTGRYNEQFF | TGTGCCAGCAGTTTATGGGGGACAGGGAGATACAATGAGCAGTTCTTC
. | 15 | few | TRBJ1-4 | TRBV4-1 | CASARSWGVNEKLFF | TGCGCCAGCGCCAGGAGTTGGGGGGTGAATGAAAAACTGTTTTTT
. | 15 | . | TRBJ1-1 | TRBV5-1 | CASRTLGGPNTEAFF | TGCGCCAGCAGGACTCTGGGGGGACCGAACACTGAAGCTTTCTTT
TRBD1 | 17 | . | TRBJ2-2 | TRBV27 | CASSSEMPGQGSGELFF | TGTGCCAGCAGTTCCGAGATGCCGGGACAGGGGTCCGGGGAGCTGTTTTTT
. | 12 | . | TRBJ2-3 | TRBV4-1 | CASSQALDTQYF | TGCGCCAGCAGCCAAGCCCTAGATACGCAGTATTTT
. | 15 | . | TRBJ2-7 | TRBV5-5 | CASSPPGQWKYEQYF | TGTGCCAGCAGCCCCCCCGGACAATGGAAATACGAGCAGTACTTC
TRBD2 | 15 | . | TRBJ2-1 | TRBV14 | CASSHKRLAGAEQFF | TGTGCCAGCAGCCATAAACGGCTAGCGGGAGCTGAGCAGTTCTTC
. | 14 | . | TRBJ1-2 | TRBV11-2 | CASSSQRTGDGYTF | TGTGCCAGCAGCTCCCAACGGACGGGGGATGGCTACACCTTC
TRBD1 | 16 | . | TRBJ2-7 | TRBV28 | CASTLGTGAKVKEQYF | TGTGCCAGCACCCTGGGGACAGGTGCCAAAGTAAAAGAGCAGTACTTC
. | 15 | . | TRBJ1-2 | TRBV6-1 | CASSEAPGLINGYTF | TGTGCCAGCAGTGAGGCTCCGGGACTTATAAATGGCTACACCTTC
TRBD2 | 17 | few | TRBJ2-1 | TRBV4-2 | CASRHTTSGESYNEQFF | TGTGCCAGCCGGCACACGACTAGCGGGGAATCCTACAATGAGCAGTTCTTC
TRBD1 | 15 | . | TRBJ2-1 | TRBV19 | CASSRDRSSYNEQFF | TGTGCCAGTAGTAGGGACAGAAGCTCCTACAATGAGCAGTTCTTC
. | 16 | few | TRBJ1-1 | TRBV15 | CATSRRYRVGDTEAFF | TGTGCCACCAGCAGACGATACAGGGTAGGGGACACTGAAGCTTTCTTT
. | 14 | . | TRBJ2-7 | TRBV4-2 | CASSLDGQTYEQYF | TGTGCCAGCAGCCTCGACGGACAGACGTACGAGCAGTACTTC